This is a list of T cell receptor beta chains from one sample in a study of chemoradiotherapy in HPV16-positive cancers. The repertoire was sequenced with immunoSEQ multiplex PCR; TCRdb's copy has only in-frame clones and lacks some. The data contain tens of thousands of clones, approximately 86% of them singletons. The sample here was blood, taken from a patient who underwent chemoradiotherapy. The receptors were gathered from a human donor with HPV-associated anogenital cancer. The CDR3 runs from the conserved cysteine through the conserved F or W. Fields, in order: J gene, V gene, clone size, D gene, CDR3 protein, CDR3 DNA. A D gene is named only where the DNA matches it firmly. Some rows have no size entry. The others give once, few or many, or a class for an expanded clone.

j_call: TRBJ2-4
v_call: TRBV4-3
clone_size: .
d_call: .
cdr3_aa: CASSQDGPGHIQYF
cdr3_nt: TGCGCCAGCAGCCAAGATGGACCGGGACACATTCAGTACTTC

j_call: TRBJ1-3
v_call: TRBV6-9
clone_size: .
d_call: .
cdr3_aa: CASSYSALPEGNTIYF
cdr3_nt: TGTGCCAGCAGTTACTCCGCGCTCCCTGAAGGAAACACCATATATTTT

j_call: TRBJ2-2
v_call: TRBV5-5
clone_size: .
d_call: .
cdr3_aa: CASSLDEGQDTGELFF
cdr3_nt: TGTGCCAGCAGCTTGGACGAGGGCCAGGACACCGGGGAGCTGTTTTTT

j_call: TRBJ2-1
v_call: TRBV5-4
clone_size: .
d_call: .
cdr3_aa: CASVGGSSYNGQFF
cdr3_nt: TGTGCCAGCGTCGGGGGAAGCTCCTACAATGGGCAGTTCTTC

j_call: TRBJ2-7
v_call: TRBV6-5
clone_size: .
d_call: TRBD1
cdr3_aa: CASSPLTGAEQYF
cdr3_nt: TGTGCCAGCAGCCCCCTTACAGGGGCCGAGCAGTACTTC

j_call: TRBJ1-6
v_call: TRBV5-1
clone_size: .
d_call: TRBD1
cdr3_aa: CASSPRTGGSYNSPLHF
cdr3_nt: TGCGCCAGCAGCCCCAGGACAGGGGGCTCCTATAATTCACCCCTCCACTTT

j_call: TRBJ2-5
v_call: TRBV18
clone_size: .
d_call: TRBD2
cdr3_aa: CASSSGLEAETQYF
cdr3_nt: TGTGCCAGCTCCTCGGGACTAGAAGCGGAGACCCAGTACTTC

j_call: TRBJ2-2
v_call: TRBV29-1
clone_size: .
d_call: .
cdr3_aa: CSAIHVTGLNTGELFF
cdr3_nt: TGCAGCGCTATCCACGTGACAGGCTTGAACACCGGGGAGCTGTTTTTT

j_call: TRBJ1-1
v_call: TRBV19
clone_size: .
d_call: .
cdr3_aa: CASSRGSQPPNTEAFF
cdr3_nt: TGTGCCAGTAGCCGCGGTAGTCAACCTCCGAACACTGAAGCTTTCTTT

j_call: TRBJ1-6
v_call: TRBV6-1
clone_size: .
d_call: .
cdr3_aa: CASSEGSGRPSPLHF
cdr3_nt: TGTGCCAGCAGTGAAGGGTCGGGGCGGCCGTCACCCCTCCACTTT

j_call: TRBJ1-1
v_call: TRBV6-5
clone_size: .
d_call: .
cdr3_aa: CASSFRENTEAFF
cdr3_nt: TGTGCCAGCAGTTTTCGGGAGAACACTGAAGCTTTCTTT

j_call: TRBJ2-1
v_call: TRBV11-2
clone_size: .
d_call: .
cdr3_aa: CASSVQQGRTEQFF
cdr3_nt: TGTGCCAGCAGCGTACAGCAGGGGCGTACTGAGCAGTTCTTC

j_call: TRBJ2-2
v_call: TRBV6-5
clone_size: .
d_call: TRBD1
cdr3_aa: CATIRGQSTGELFF
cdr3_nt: TGTGCCACGATCAGGGGGCAAAGCACCGGGGAGCTGTTTTTT

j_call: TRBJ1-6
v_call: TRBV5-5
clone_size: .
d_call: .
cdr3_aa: CASSQTSLSSYNSPLHF
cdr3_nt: TGTGCCAGCAGCCAAACCTCGTTGAGCTCCTATAATTCACCCCTCCACTTT

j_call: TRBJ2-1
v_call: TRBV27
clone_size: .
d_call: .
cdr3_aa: CASSRIGGPHEQFF
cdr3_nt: TGTGCCAGCAGTCGAATTGGAGGGCCCCATGAGCAGTTCTTC

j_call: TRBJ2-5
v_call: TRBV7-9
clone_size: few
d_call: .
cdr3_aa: CASSPTSFTGTGETQYF
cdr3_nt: TGTGCCAGCAGCCCGACTAGTTTCACCGGGACCGGGGAGACCCAGTACTTC

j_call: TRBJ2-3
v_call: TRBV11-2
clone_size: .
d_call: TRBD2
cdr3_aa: CASSLFLAGSTDTQYF
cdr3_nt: TGTGCCAGCAGCTTATTCCTAGCGGGAAGCACAGATACGCAGTATTTT

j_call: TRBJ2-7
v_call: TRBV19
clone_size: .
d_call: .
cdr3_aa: CASSISPADSYEQYF
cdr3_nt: TGTGCCAGTAGTATCTCCCCTGCTGACTCCTACGAGCAGTACTTC

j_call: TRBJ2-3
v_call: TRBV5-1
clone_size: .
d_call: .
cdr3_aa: CASSAGQSATDTQYF
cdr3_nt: TGCGCCAGCAGCGCTGGACAGTCTGCCACAGATACGCAGTATTTT

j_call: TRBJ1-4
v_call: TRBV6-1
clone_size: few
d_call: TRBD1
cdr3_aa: CASRTDRVEKLFF
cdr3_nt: TGTGCCAGCAGAACCGACAGGGTCGAAAAACTGTTTTTT

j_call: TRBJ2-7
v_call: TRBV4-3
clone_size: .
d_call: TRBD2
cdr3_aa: CASSQTYGLAGKYEQYF
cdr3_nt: TGCGCCAGCAGCCAAACCTACGGACTAGCGGGAAAGTACGAGCAGTACTTC

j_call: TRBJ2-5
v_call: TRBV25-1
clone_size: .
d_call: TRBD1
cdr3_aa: CASSGGQEETQYF
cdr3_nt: TGTGCCAGCTCCGGAGGACAGGAGGAGACCCAGTACTTC

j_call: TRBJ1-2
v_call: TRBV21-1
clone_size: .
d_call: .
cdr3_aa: CASSKTGHSSNYGYTF
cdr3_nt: TGTGCCAGCAGCAAAACCGGGCATTCGTCTAACTATGGCTACACCTTC

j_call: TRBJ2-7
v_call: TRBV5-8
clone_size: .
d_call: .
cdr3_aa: CASSLVWEQYF
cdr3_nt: TGTGCCAGCAGCTTGGTGTGGGAGCAGTACTTC

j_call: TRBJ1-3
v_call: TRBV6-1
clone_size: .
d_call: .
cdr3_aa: CASSEFGAFSGNTIYF
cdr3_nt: TGTGCCAGCAGTGAGTTCGGCGCCTTCTCTGGAAACACCATATATTTT

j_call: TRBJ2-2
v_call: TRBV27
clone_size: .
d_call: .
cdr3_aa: CASRLARNTGELFF
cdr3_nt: TGTGCCAGCAGGCTAGCGAGGAACACCGGGGAGCTGTTTTTT

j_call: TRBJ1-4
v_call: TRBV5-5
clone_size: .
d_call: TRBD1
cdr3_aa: CASSLQGANEKLFF
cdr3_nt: TGTGCCAGCAGCTTACAGGGGGCTAATGAAAAACTGTTTTTT

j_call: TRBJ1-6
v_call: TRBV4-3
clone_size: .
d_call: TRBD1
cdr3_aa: CASSQISGGGGSSPLHF
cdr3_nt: TGCGCCAGCAGCCAAATTTCAGGAGGGGGCGGTTCTTCACCCCTCCACTTT

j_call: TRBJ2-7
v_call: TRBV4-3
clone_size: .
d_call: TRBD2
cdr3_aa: CASSPLAGGSYEQYF
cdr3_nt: TGCGCCAGCAGTCCCCTAGCGGGTGGCTCCTACGAGCAGTACTTC

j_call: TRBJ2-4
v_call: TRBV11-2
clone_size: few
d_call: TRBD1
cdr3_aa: CASSPAPQGGLSGNIQYF
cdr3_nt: TGTGCCAGCAGCCCCGCCCCACAGGGGGGATTGTCTGGGAACATTCAGTACTTC

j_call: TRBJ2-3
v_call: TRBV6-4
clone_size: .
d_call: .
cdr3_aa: CASSPLLWGAIDTQYF
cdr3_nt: TGTGCCAGCAGTCCCCTCCTTTGGGGGGCCATAGATACGCAGTATTTT

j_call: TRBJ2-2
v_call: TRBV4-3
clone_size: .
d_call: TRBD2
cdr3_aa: CASSQDRLAGGPGGELFF
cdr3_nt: TGCGCCAGCAGCCAAGATCGACTAGCGGGAGGGCCCGGCGGGGAGCTGTTTTTT

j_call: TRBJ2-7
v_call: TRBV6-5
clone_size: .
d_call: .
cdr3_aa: CASSYRGTYYEQYF
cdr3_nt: TGTGCCAGCAGTTACCGTGGCACTTACTACGAGCAGTACTTC

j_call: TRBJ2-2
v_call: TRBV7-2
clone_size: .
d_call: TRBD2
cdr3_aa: CASKGLAVNTGELFF
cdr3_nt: TGTGCCAGCAAGGGACTAGCGGTGAACACCGGGGAGCTGTTTTTT

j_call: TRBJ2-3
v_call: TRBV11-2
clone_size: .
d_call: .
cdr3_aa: CASSLDARDTDTQYF
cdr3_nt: TGTGCCAGCAGCTTAGACGCTAGAGACACAGATACGCAGTATTTT

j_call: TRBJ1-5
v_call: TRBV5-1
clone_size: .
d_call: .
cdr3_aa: CASSLISGQPQHF
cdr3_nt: TGCGCCAGCAGCTTAATCAGCGGACAGCCCCAGCATTTT

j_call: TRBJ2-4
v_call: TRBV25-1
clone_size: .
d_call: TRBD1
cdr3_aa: CASSDDRGLSKNIQYF
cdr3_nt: TGTGCCAGCAGTGACGACAGGGGGCTGTCCAAAAACATTCAGTACTTC

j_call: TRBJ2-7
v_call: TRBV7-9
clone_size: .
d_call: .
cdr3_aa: CASSPLRDEYEQYF
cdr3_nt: TGTGCCAGCAGCCCGTTACGGGATGAATACGAGCAGTACTTC

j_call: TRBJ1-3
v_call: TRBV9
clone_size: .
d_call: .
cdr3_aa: CASSAISGVYSGNTIYF
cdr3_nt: TGTGCCAGCAGCGCAATTTCAGGGGTCTACTCTGGAAACACCATATATTTT

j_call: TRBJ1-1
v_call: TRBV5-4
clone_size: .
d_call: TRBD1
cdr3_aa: CASSMDRDRGTEAFF
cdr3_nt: TGTGCCAGCAGCATGGACCGGGACAGGGGGACTGAAGCTTTCTTT

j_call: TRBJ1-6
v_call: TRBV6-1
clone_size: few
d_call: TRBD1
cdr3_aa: CASSGPTGSGSPLHF
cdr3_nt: TGTGCCAGCAGTGGCCCGACAGGGAGCGGATCACCCCTCCACTTT

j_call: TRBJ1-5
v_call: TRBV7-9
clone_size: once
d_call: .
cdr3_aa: CASSLEGGQPQHF
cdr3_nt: TGTGCCAGCAGCTTAGAAGGAGGGCAGCCCCAGCATTTT

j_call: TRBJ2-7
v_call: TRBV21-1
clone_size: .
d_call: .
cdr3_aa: CASSKGSAGDPLEQYF
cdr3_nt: TGTGCCAGCAGCAAAGGTAGCGCGGGAGACCCCCTCGAGCAGTACTTC

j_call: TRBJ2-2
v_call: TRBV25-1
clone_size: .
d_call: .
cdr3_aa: CASSESTNTGELFF
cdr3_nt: TGTGCCAGCAGTGAATCAACGAACACCGGGGAGCTGTTTTTT

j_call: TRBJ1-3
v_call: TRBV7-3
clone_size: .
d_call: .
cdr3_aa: CASSLNPGHSGNTIYF
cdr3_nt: TGTGCCAGCAGCTTAAATCCAGGTCACTCTGGAAACACCATATATTTT

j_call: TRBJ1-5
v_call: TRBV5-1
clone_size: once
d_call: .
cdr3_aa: CASSISGGNQPQHF
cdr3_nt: TGCGCCAGCAGCATCTCGGGGGGCAATCAGCCCCAGCATTTT

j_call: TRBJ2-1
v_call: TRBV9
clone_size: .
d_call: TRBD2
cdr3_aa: CASSVAPPGLAGYNEQFF
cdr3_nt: TGTGCCAGCAGCGTCGCACCCCCAGGACTAGCGGGCTACAATGAGCAGTTCTTC

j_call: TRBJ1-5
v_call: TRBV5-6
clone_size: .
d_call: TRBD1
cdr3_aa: CASSFTTGVGVQPQHF
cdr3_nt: TGTGCCAGCAGCTTTACTACAGGGGTGGGGGTTCAGCCCCAGCATTTT

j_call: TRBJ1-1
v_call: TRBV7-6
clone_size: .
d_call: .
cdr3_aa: CASSSGPGGLTEAFF
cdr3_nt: TGTGCCAGCAGCTCCGGCCCGGGGGGACTCACTGAAGCTTTCTTT

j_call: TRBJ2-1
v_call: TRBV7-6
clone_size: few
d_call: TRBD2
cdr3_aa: CASSLRVAGPDYNEQFF
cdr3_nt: TGTGCCAGCAGCTTAAGAGTAGCGGGCCCAGATTACAATGAGCAGTTCTTC

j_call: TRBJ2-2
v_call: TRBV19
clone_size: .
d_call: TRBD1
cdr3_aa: CASREGGQGNTGELFF
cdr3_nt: TGTGCCAGTAGAGAGGGGGGACAGGGGAACACCGGGGAGCTGTTTTTT

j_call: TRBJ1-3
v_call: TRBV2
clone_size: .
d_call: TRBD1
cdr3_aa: CASSRDRVKTAGNTIYF
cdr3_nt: TGTGCCAGCTCCCGGGACAGGGTAAAAACGGCTGGAAACACCATATATTTT